One sample yielded the 18 T cell receptor beta chains listed below, sequenced in a study of cytomegalovirus exposure and HLA in healthy donors. The PCR had 60 Vbeta and 13 Jbeta primers. Libraries were prepared by immunoSEQ multiplex PCR; TCRdb keeps only in-frame clonotypes and omits some of them. The repertoire holds roughly 200,000 clones, with approximately 84% as singletons. The material sequenced was PBMCs. Source of these receptors: a woman aged 40 to 50 in good health and CMV-seronegative.

The CDR3 DNA reads as TGTGCCAGCAGCGTCGGGGAGGGTCCTAACTATGGCTACACCTTC. Translating it yields CASSVGEGPNYGYTF. The V gene is TRBV9, the J gene TRBJ1-2, with D unresolved. The CDR3 is 15 residues long. Germline V gives CDR1 SGDLS, CDR2 YYNGEE. Trimming shortened V by 2 bases and J by 0 bases, and 11 bases separated the two germline ends.

This clone has just one count. At one of its ends the junction is not consistent with the germline gene, which may arise from a read error. The chain joins TRBV5-6 to TRBJ2-7, with TRBD1 as a possible D gene (5 bases). The CDR3 runs 13 residues. Germline-derived CDR1 and CDR2 are SGHDT and YYEEEE. CDR3 nucleotides: TGTGCCAGCAGCTTCTGGGGCTCCTTTGCGGTCCTTTTC. As protein: CASSFWGSFAVLF.

The chain recombines TRBV4-2 with TRBJ2-5; 14 positions agree with TRBD2. The CDR3 runs to 17 residues. V lost 1 base, J lost 4 bases, and 5 bases stayed unmatched. Germline V gives CDR1 LGHNA, CDR2 YNFKEQ. Here the CDR3 DNA reads TGTGCCAGCAGCCAAGGGACTAGCGGGGGGTCCACAGAGACCCAGTACTTC. This translates into CASSQGTSGGSTETQYF.

The chain joins TRBV11-3 to TRBJ2-1; the D gene is possibly TRBD1 (5 bases). Per germline, CDR1 SGHNT and CDR2 YENEEA. V was clipped by 1 base and J by 2 bases, with 9 bases between them. The CDR3 is 15 residues long. CDR3 in DNA: TGTGCCAGCAGCTTAGGGGGCAGGCCCTACAATGAGCAGTTCTTC. The encoded protein is CASSLGGRPYNEQFF.

The chain combines TRBV16 with TRBJ2-2, with D hard to call. The CDR3 runs to 15 residues. Trimming pared 1 base from V and 6 bases from J, leaving 12 bases between. Germline V gene data show CDR1 as KGHSY and CDR2 as FQNENV. The CDR3 sequence: CASSQFGRVPGELFF. CDR3 sequence (DNA): TGTGCCAGCAGCCAATTTGGTCGAGTCCCCGGGGAGCTGTTTTTT. The whole variable domain, remainder taken from reference TRBV16 and TRBJ2-2, is GEEVAQTPKHLVRGEGQKAKLYCAPIKGHSYVFWYQQVLKNEFKFLISFQNENVFDETGMPKERFSAKCLPNSPCSLEIQATKLEDSAVYFCASSQFGRVPGELFFGEGSRLTVL.

Concerning this clone itself: An end of the junction does not agree with germline; a read error may underlie this. The CDR3 DNA reads TGTGCCAGCAGCCCCCCGGGACAGGAAAACTTC. As protein: CASSPPGQENF. The rearrangement joins TRBV7-3 to TRBJ2-7; 8 positions match TRBD1. The CDR3 is 11 residues long. Germline CDR1 and CDR2: SGHTA and FQGTGA.

The sample holds one count of this clone. The V call is TRBV19, the J call TRBJ2-2; 7 nucleotides align to TRBD1. After removal of 10 bases from V and 0 bases from J, the junction contained 5 bases not matched to a gene. This CDR3 is 14 amino acids long. Germline CDR1 and CDR2: LNHDA and SQIVND (reference sequence). CDR3 in DNA: TGTGCCACTAGACAGGGCGCGAACACCGGGGAGCTGTTTTTT. It translates to CATRQGANTGELFF.

The chain recombines TRBV7-2 with TRBJ2-3, with unresolved D. The V end was cut by 5 bases, the J end by 0 bases, with 3 bases between. This CDR3 is built from 12 residues. Germline V CDR1 and CDR2: SGHTA, FQGNSA. The CDR3 is CASSLSTDTQYF. CDR3 sequence (DNA): TGTGCCAGCAGCCTTAGCACAGATACGCAGTATTTT.

V is TRBV14 and J is TRBJ2-3, with no clear D. The CDR3 extends over 16 amino acids. V was clipped by 3 bases and J by 1 base, with 14 bases between them. Per the germline V gene, CDR1 is SGHDN and CDR2 is FVKESK. The CDR3 region has the DNA TGTGCCAGCAGCCATACCGAACACCTAGGCACAGATACGCAGTATTTT. It yields the protein CASSHTEHLGTDTQYF.

This clone was detected only once. This chain uses TRBV7-8 with TRBJ1-2, with TRBD1 identical over 8 bases. The CDR3 is 18 amino acids. V was pared by 0 bases and J by 5 bases, with 14 bases of the junction left unmatched. Per germline, CDR1 SGHVS and CDR2 FQNEAQ. The DNA of the CDR3 is TGTGCCAGCAGCTTAGCCTCCCCGGGACAGGAATCTCGATATGGCTACACCTTC. Protein sequence: CASSLASPGQESRYGYTF. The full variable domain, completed using reference TRBV7-8 and TRBJ1-2, is GAGVSQSPRYKVAKRGQDVALRCDPISGHVSLFWYQQALGQGPEFLTYFQNEAQLDKSGLPSDRFFAERPEGSVSTLKIQRTQQEDSAVYLCASSLASPGQESRYGYTFGSGTRLTVV.

The CDR3 DNA is TGTGCCAGCAGCTCGGGACAATTTAGAGAGCAGTTCTTC. Translating gives CASSSGQFREQFF. The V and J genes are TRBV7-2 and TRBJ2-1; TRBD1 is a possible D gene (6 bases). CDR1 SGHTA and CDR2 FQGNSA come from the germline V gene. V shed 4 bases and J shed 10 bases, with 14 bases lying between them. There are 13 residues in the CDR3.

The table lists this clone with a count of one. The rearrangement uses TRBV7-9 and TRBJ2-7; 10 nucleotides agree with TRBD1. This CDR3 spans 17 amino acids. V was clipped by 6 bases and J by 0 bases; unmatched bases: 11. Germline V gene data show CDR1 as SEHNR and CDR2 as FQNEAQ (reference sequence). The CDR3 bases are TGTGCCAGCAGTAAAAGGGTCGACAGGGGGCCCTCCTACGAGCAGTACTTC. Its translation: CASSKRVDRGPSYEQYF.

The chain uses TRBV13 and TRBJ1-1, with no clear D. Per the germline V gene, CDR1 is PRHDT and CDR2 is FYEKMQ (reference sequence). V was trimmed by 5 bases and J by 10 bases, leaving 14 bases between them. This CDR3 comprises 12 residues. This CDR3 is CASSGVAGIAFF. CDR3 DNA sequence: TGTGCCAGCAGCGGGGTCGCGGGCATAGCTTTCTTT.

J is TRBJ2-3 and V is TRBV19; 7 nucleotides match TRBD2. V lost 3 bases, J lost 1 base, and 10 bases stayed unmatched. The CDR3 covers 17 residues. The V gene's germline CDR1 is LNHDA and CDR2 SQIVND (reference sequence). Here the CDR3 DNA reads TGTGCCAGTAGTATTGGGTCCCGTGCGGGGGGCACAGATACGCAGTATTTT. It yields the protein CASSIGSRAGGTDTQYF.

The rearrangement joins TRBV11-3 to TRBJ1-2, with D perhaps TRBD1 (5 bases). Germline values: CDR1 SGHNT, CDR2 YENEEA. The length of the CDR3 is 14 residues. With 0 bases removed from V and 3 bases from J, the gap between germline ends came to 8 bases. The CDR3 DNA reads TGTGCCAGCAGCTTAGAAGGCAGGGACTATGGCTACACCTTC. Translation: CASSLEGRDYGYTF.

The rearrangement joins TRBV27 to TRBJ2-5, with D maybe TRBD2 (6 bases). The J call may not be correct, given that the DNA end is closer to TRBJ2-7. CDR1 is MNHEY, CDR2 SMNVEV, per germline (reference sequence). This CDR3 is built from 14 residues. CDR3 loop: CASRGGHGTYEQYF. The CDR3, as DNA: TGTGCCAGCAGGGGGGGTCACGGTACCTACGAGCAGTACTTC.

The chain joins TRBV6-5 to TRBJ1-2, with D possibly TRBD1 on 5 matching bases. The CDR3 is 15 residues long. V lost 7 bases and J lost 8, with 23 bases in between. Germline values: CDR1 MNHEY, CDR2 SVGAGI. In nucleotides, the CDR3 is TGTGCCAGCACCAAGAACAGGTCCTTACCAGAGGGCTACACCTTC. It encodes CASTKNRSLPEGYTF.

The rearrangement links TRBV30 to TRBJ1-4; D call uncertain. Deletions cut 5 bases from V and 0 bases from J, with 4 bases between. This CDR3 is built from 12 residues. Germline V gene lookup returns CDR1 GTSNPN and CDR2 SVGIG (reference sequence). Written as DNA, the CDR3 is TGTGCCTGGGCGGCAACTAATGAAAAACTGTTTTTT. Translated: CAWAATNEKLFF.